Listed here are 30 T cell receptor beta chains from one sample, sequenced in a study of shared clonotypes between healthy human individuals. Sequencing was performed with immunoSEQ multiplex PCR; in TCRdb, only in-frame clones are kept and a portion is missing. The table has about 2.1 million clones, about 93% seen once. Terminally differentiated effector memory CD45RA+ cells were excluded by CCR7 positive selection of CD45RO-negative cells. Input material: naive CD8+ T cells from PBMCs. The receptor source for this set is a man between 18 and 29 years old in good health. Some clones in this sample may be carry-over from other donors' samples.

This sequence joins TRBV14 and TRBJ1-2; TRBD1 aligns across 7 bases. Germline V gene data show CDR1 as SGHDN and CDR2 as FVKESK. The CDR3 length is 18 residues. The trim removed 2 bases at V and 4 bases at J, leaving 16 bases unmatched. CDR3 coding DNA: TGTGCCAGCAGCCAAAACACTTTGACAGGGTTCGGGTCCTATGGCTACACCTTC. Protein product: CASSQNTLTGFGSYGYTF.

The chain is built from TRBV19 and TRBJ1-1, with a weak D call TRBD1 (6 bases). Trimming cost V 3 bases and J 3 bases, with 23 bases left between them. Germline V gene sequence: CDR1 LNHDA, CDR2 SQIVND (reference sequence). The CDR3 consists of 18 residues. CDR3 DNA sequence: TGTGCCAGTAGTATCCGAACCTCGACGACAGGAGGGGACACTGAAGCTTTCTTT. Amino acid sequence: CASSIRTSTTGGDTEAFF. The full variable domain, rest sourced from reference TRBV19 and TRBJ1-1, is DGGITQSPKYLFRKEGQNVTLSCEQNLNHDAMYWYRQDPGQGLRLIYYSQIVNDFQKGDIAEGYSVSREKKESFPLTVTSAQKNPTAFYLCASSIRTSTTGGDTEAFFGQGTRLTVV.

V is TRBV7-9 and J is TRBJ2-7; tentatively, D is TRBD1 or TRBD2 (5 bases each). Germline CDR1 and CDR2: SEHNR and FQNEAQ (reference sequence). With 5 bases removed from V and 3 bases from J, the gap between germline ends came to 11 bases. The CDR3 contains 13 residues. CDR3: CASSGTAIYEQYF. CDR3 DNA: TGTGCCAGCAGCGGGACCGCTATCTACGAGCAGTACTTC.

Note on this clone: A read error is possible here, since a much larger clone lies one base away. The chain is built from TRBV7-2 and TRBJ2-7; D gene unclear. The CDR3 has 12 amino acids. CDR1 and CDR2 from the germline V gene are SGHTA and FQGNSA. V was cut by 5 bases and J by 0 bases, with 5 bases left in between. The CDR3 loop is CASSTPSYEQYF. The CDR3 nucleotides read TGTGCCAGCAGCACCCCCTCCTACGAGCAGTACTTC.

The chain has TRBV28 and TRBJ1-4; 7 bases are a match to TRBD1. This CDR3 spans 14 amino acids. Trimming at V came to 3 bases and at J to 6 bases, leaving 4 bases not matched to a gene. Per the germline V gene, CDR1 is MDHEN and CDR2 is SYDVKM. The CDR3 spells CASSFGQGDEKLFF. CDR3 nucleotide sequence: TGTGCCAGCAGTTTCGGGCAGGGGGATGAAAAACTGTTTTTT.

Comments on this clone: A read error may explain this, as a much larger clone is one base away. Distinct nucleotide sequences in the sample also encode this CDR3. This chain joins TRBV5-6 and TRBJ2-7; D is possibly TRBD2 (5 bases). The CDR3 has 12 residues. Germline loops: CDR1 SGHDT, CDR2 YYEEEE. V lost 2 bases to trimming and J lost 3 bases, with 6 bases between them. The CDR3 protein is CASSLAVYEQYF. The CDR3 DNA sequence: TGTGCCAGCAGCTTAGCGGTCTACGAGCAGTACTTC.

This clone has a single count. The V gene is TRBV7-2, the J gene TRBJ2-1; 8 bases are a match to TRBD1. This CDR3 has 14 amino acids. CDR1 is SGHTA, CDR2 FQGNSA, per germline. The V gene end was trimmed by 4 bases and the J gene end by 6 bases; junction bases not matched to a gene: 5. CDR3 bases: TGTGCCAGCAGCTCGCCTGGGACAGGCAATGAGCAGTTCTTC. Protein product: CASSSPGTGNEQFF.

The V call is TRBV7-8, the J call TRBJ1-2; 7 nucleotides match TRBD1. J gave up 4 bases and V 0 bases, and 14 bases lay outside the gene matches. The germline CDR1 and CDR2 sequences are SGHVS and FQNEAQ. The CDR3 runs 18 residues. As DNA, the CDR3 is TGTGCCAGCAGCTTAGCGACCCAGGGGGGTGGGGACCTCTATGGCTACACCTTC. Translation gives CASSLATQGGGDLYGYTF.

This sequence joins TRBV19 and TRBJ2-1; 10 bases are a match to TRBD2. The CDR3 is 20 amino acids. After removal of 3 bases from V and 5 bases from J, the junction contained 19 bases not matched to a gene. In germline, CDR1 is LNHDA, CDR2 SQIVND (reference sequence). The CDR3 region has the DNA TGTGCCAGTAGTATTAGGGCTAGCGGGAGTCTTAGCCCAAACAACAATGAGCAGTTCTTC. It is translated as CASSIRASGSLSPNNNEQFF. Together with reference TRBV19 and TRBJ2-1, the CDR3 gives the full variable domain: DGGITQSPKYLFRKEGQNVTLSCEQNLNHDAMYWYRQDPGQGLRLIYYSQIVNDFQKGDIAEGYSVSREKKESFPLTVTSAQKNPTAFYLCASSIRASGSLSPNNNEQFFGPGTRLTVL.

The chain joins TRBV29-1 to TRBJ1-1; no clear D gene. This CDR3 has 9 residues. From germline, CDR1 is SQVTM and CDR2 ANQGSEA. The germline V and J ends were trimmed by 4 bases and 7 bases, with 4 bases remaining between them. The CDR3 sequence is CSVGFEAFF. The CDR3 DNA is TGCAGCGTTGGTTTTGAAGCTTTCTTT.

V gene TRBV27 combines with J gene TRBJ1-4, with D perhaps matching TRBD1 (5 bases). The CDR3 is 14 residues long. The V and J ends lost 1 base and 8 bases respectively, with 11 bases between them. The germline V gene encodes CDR1 MNHEY and CDR2 SMNVEV (reference sequence). CDR3 residues: CASSLFDRGEKLFF. CDR3 nucleotides: TGTGCCAGCAGTTTATTTGACCGGGGGGAAAAACTGTTTTTT.

The rearrangement uses TRBV7-3 and TRBJ2-1, with 16 bases aligning to TRBD2. In germline, CDR1 is SGHTA, CDR2 FQGTGA. The CDR3 has 17 amino acids. Germline trimming cut 0 bases from V and 10 bases from J; bases unmatched to any gene: 6. In DNA form, the CDR3 reads TGTGCCAGCAGCTTAACAGGGACTAGCGGGAGGGCGGGGGAGCAGTTCTTC. Amino acid sequence: CASSLTGTSGRAGEQFF.

V is TRBV7-2 and J is TRBJ2-7; TRBD2 aligns across 12 bases. The CDR3 has 15 amino acids. The V and J ends lost 2 bases and 6 bases, in that order; junction bases with no gene match: 5. CDR1 and CDR2 from the germline V gene are SGHTA and FQGNSA. The CDR3 here is CASSLIGLAGREQYF. CDR3 DNA sequence: TGTGCCAGCAGCTTAATTGGACTAGCGGGACGCGAGCAGTACTTC.

The rearrangement uses TRBV27 and TRBJ1-5, with D unclear. Germline values: CDR1 MNHEY, CDR2 SMNVEV (reference sequence). The CDR3 covers 14 residues. V lost 1 base, J lost 6 bases, and 10 bases lay in between. As DNA, the CDR3 is TGTGCCAGCAGTTTATTCCGGGGAGCTCAGCCCCAGCATTTT. It specifies CASSLFRGAQPQHF.

V usage is TRBV7-2 and J usage is TRBJ2-7; D is perhaps TRBD1 (5 bases). CDR1 is SGHTA, CDR2 FQGNSA, per germline. Trimming shortened V by 5 bases and J by 3 bases, and 17 bases separated the two germline ends. The CDR3 runs 15 residues. The CDR3 loop reads CASSLVPTGNYEQYF. In nucleotides, the CDR3 is TGTGCCAGCAGCCTAGTCCCCACAGGAAACTACGAGCAGTACTTC.

This rearrangement joins TRBV5-8 to TRBJ2-1; 12 bases are shared with TRBD2. The junction had 5 bases not matched to a gene; V was cut back by 3 bases and J by 4 bases. Germline CDR1 is SGHTS and CDR2 is YDEGEE. The CDR3 totals 16 residues. The CDR3 reads CASSSSGRAFYNEQFF. CDR3 in DNA: TGTGCCAGCAGCTCTAGCGGGAGGGCCTTTTACAATGAGCAGTTCTTC.

This chain uses TRBV6-5 with TRBJ2-1; 7 bases agree with TRBD2. Trimming at V came to 6 bases and at J to 8 bases, leaving 4 bases not matched to a gene. Germline V gene sequence: CDR1 MNHEY, CDR2 SVGAGI. The CDR3 sequence is 12 residues long. The CDR3 region is CASRTSPDEQFF. CDR3 bases: TGTGCCAGCAGGACTAGCCCTGATGAGCAGTTCTTC.

This clone showed up just a few times. DNA of the CDR3: TGCGCCAGCAGTGAAACGGCAAGGAGGACTAATGAAAAACTGTTTTTT. It yields the protein CASSETARRTNEKLFF. The chain recombines TRBV10-2 with TRBJ1-4; D is ambiguous. Germline values: CDR1 WSHSY, CDR2 SAAADI. CDR3 length: 16 amino acids. V lost 3 bases, J lost 2 bases, and 13 bases lay in between.

The rearrangement links TRBV6-5 to TRBJ2-5; 10 nucleotides align to TRBD1. Germline V gives CDR1 MNHEY, CDR2 SVGAGI. This CDR3 contains 15 residues. After removal of 5 bases from V and 3 bases from J, the junction contained 6 bases not matched to a gene. The CDR3 sequence is CASSPGDRGKETQYF. CDR3 coding DNA: TGTGCCAGCAGTCCCGGGGACAGGGGAAAAGAGACCCAGTACTTC.

The DNA of the CDR3 is TGTGCCAGCAACGAGATCGGGACAGGGTATTCTGAAGCTTTCTTT. Amino acid sequence: CASNEIGTGYSEAFF. This sequence joins TRBV28 and TRBJ1-1; 9 nucleotides align to TRBD1. The CDR3 runs to 15 residues. Germline CDR1 MDHEN, CDR2 SYDVKM. V lost 7 bases to trimming and J lost 6 bases; unmatched junction nucleotides: 12.

The J gene is TRBJ1-1, the V gene TRBV7-9, with D maybe TRBD1 (5 bases). The germline V and J ends were trimmed by 2 bases and 8 bases, with 12 bases remaining between them. CDR1 SEHNR and CDR2 FQNEAQ come from the germline V gene (reference sequence). The CDR3 runs to 13 residues. DNA for the CDR3: TGTGCCAGCAGCTTATCGGGGGTGCGCGAAGCTTTCTTT. Protein product: CASSLSGVREAFF.

This chain links TRBV7-2 with TRBJ1-1; D is ambiguous. This CDR3 spans 19 amino acids. Germline CDR1 reads SGHTA; CDR2 reads FQGNSA. Between the trimmed V and J ends, which lost 4 bases and 7 bases, there was a span of 31 bases. CDR3: CASSSQIFPTRAVANEAFF. The DNA of the CDR3 is TGTGCCAGCAGCTCCCAAATATTCCCGACACGAGCTGTAGCCAATGAAGCTTTCTTT.

The rearrangement uses TRBV27 and TRBJ2-5, with 9 nucleotides matching TRBD2. Germline V gene data show CDR1 as MNHEY and CDR2 as SMNVEV (reference sequence). After removal of 4 bases from V and 1 base from J, the junction contained 16 bases not matched to a gene. This CDR3 comprises 19 residues. The CDR3 nucleotides are TGTGCCAGCAGTTACCGATTGGTAGCGGGGGTCCCCCTCCAAGAGACCCAGTACTTC. It translates to CASSYRLVAGVPLQETQYF.

The chain has TRBV28 and TRBJ2-5; 11 nucleotides agree with TRBD2. The CDR3 is 17 residues long. J gave up 4 bases and V 3 bases, and 10 bases lay outside the gene matches. Germline loops: CDR1 MDHEN, CDR2 SYDVKM. The DNA of the CDR3 is TGTGCCAGCAGTTTTCATCAGACTAGCGGGAAGGCAGAGACCCAGTACTTC. This codes for CASSFHQTSGKAETQYF.

DNA of the CDR3: TGTGCCATCAAGGTAGCGGGAGCCTACGAGCAGTACTTC. Translating it yields CAIKVAGAYEQYF. V gene TRBV10-3 combines with J gene TRBJ2-7; 9 bases agree with TRBD2. With V trimmed by 7 bases and J by 2 bases, 3 bases remained unmatched. Germline CDR1 and CDR2: ENHRY and SYGVKD. The CDR3 contains 13 residues.

Remarks on this clone: This sample also contains other DNA sequences that code for the same CDR3. The chain uses TRBV19 and TRBJ1-3, with no clear D. The CDR3 spans 15 residues. V lost 1 base and J 1 base, leaving 8 bases between the germline ends. Germline V gives CDR1 LNHDA, CDR2 SQIVND (reference sequence). The DNA for the CDR3 is TGTGCCAGTAGTATAGGGGCAGGTTCTGGAAACACCATATATTTT. Its protein is CASSIGAGSGNTIYF.

This chain joins TRBV10-2 and TRBJ1-1; D is uncertain. Germline V CDR1 and CDR2: WSHSY, SAAADI. The germline V and J ends were trimmed by 6 bases and 1 base, with 9 bases remaining between them. This CDR3 is 13 amino acids long. The CDR3 bases are TGCGCCAGCAGCGACGGCTCGAACACTGAAGCTTTCTTT. Encoded protein: CASSDGSNTEAFF.

The chain couples TRBV25-1 to TRBJ1-4, with 7 bases fitting TRBD1. The J segment lost 8 bases and the V segment lost 9 bases, leaving 9 bases of the junction unmatched. From germline, CDR1 is MGHDK and CDR2 SYGVNS. The CDR3 runs to 13 residues. CDR3 DNA: TGTGCCAGTAGAAACAGGGGAGGAGAAAAACTGTTTTTT. This gives the protein CASRNRGGEKLFF.

As to this clone: The junction departs from germline at one end; a sequencing error may be responsible. The chain carries TRBV7-9 and TRBJ2-7; D gene unclear. The V gene's germline CDR1 is SEHNR and CDR2 FQNEAQ (reference sequence). This CDR3 region has 13 residues. CDR3 sequence: CASTLDNSYEQYF. The DNA for the CDR3 is TGTGCCAGCACCTTAGACAACTCCTACGAGCAGTACTTC.

The chain uses TRBV7-2 and TRBJ2-3; D is ambiguous. The CDR3 is 10 residues long. Germline CDR1 reads SGHTA; CDR2 reads FQGNSA. Trimming left V 10 bases short and J 2 bases short, with 4 bases between. The CDR3 nucleotides read TGTGCCACCCTCACAGATACGCAGTATTTT. Protein sequence: CATLTDTQYF.